The 3 T cell receptor beta chains listed next were all sequenced from one sample in a study. TCRdb reanalysed the RT-PCR reads using MiXCR and keeps one entry per CDR3 protein. The sample has about 680,000 distinct CDR3 sequences, 11% to 15% seen once. The sequencing sample was made of memory CD4+ T cells from blood. The receptors were gathered from a female donor in good health, serving as a healthy control.

The V and J genes are TRBV19 and TRBJ2-3; D is ambiguous. The CDR3 length is 14 residues. The V end lost 2 bases, the J end lost 6 bases, and 12 bases lay between the germline ends. Germline V gene data show CDR1 as LNHDA and CDR2 as SQIVND (reference sequence). DNA of the CDR3: TGTGCCAGTAGTATAAGCTTAGGGTCCGATACGCAGTATTTT. Its translation is CASSISLGSDTQYF.

This clonotype was found a few times. The V gene is TRBV4-1, the J gene TRBJ2-7, with 7 bases identical to TRBD1. CDR1 and CDR2 from the germline V gene are MGHRA and YSYEKL. With V trimmed by 4 bases and J by 2 bases, 5 bases remained unmatched. The CDR3 covers 14 residues. The CDR3 reads CASSRDRAAYEQYF. The CDR3 bases are TGCGCCAGCAGCCGAGACAGGGCGGCCTACGAGCAGTACTTC.

The chain joins TRBV5-4 to TRBJ2-1; a possible D gene is TRBD2 (5 bases). Germline V gene data show CDR1 as SGHNT and CDR2 as YYREEE (reference sequence). There are 16 residues in the CDR3. Trimming removed 4 bases from V and 3 bases from J, with 17 bases in between. Here the CDR3 DNA reads TGTGCCAGCAGCGCGGGCGGCGGGCCTTACTACAATGAGCAGTTCTTC. It codes for CASSAGGGPYYNEQFF.